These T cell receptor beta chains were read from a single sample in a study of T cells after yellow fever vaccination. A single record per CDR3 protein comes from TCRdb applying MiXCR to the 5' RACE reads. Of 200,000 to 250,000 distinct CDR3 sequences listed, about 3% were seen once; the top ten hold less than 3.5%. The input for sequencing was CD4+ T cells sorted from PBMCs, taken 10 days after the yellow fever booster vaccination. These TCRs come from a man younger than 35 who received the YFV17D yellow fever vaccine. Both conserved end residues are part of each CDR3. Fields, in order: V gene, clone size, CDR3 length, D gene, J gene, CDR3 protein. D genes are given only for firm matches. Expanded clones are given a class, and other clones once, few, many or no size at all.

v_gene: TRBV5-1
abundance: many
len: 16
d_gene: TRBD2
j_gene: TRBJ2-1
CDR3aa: CASQLLTSGGYNEQFF

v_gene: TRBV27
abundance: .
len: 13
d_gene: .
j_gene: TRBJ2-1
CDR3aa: CASSLGERSKQFF

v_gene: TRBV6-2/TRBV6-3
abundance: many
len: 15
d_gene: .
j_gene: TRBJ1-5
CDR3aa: CASSSGGGSNQPQHF

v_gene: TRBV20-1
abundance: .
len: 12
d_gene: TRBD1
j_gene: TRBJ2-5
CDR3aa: CSTGGNQETQYF

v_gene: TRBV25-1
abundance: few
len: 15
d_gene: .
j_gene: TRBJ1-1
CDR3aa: CASSDTFGADTEAFF

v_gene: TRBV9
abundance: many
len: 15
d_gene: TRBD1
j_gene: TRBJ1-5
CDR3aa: CASSPRRGSGQPQHF

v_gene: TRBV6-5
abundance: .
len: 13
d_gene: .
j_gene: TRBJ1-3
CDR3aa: CASSATPGNTIYF

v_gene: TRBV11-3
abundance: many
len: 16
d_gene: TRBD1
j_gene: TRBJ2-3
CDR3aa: CASSLGGTGGMDTQYF

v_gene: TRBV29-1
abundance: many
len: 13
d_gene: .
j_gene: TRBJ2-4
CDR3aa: CSVMGVLKNIQYF

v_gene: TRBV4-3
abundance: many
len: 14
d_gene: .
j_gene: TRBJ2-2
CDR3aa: CASSQGPLTGELFF

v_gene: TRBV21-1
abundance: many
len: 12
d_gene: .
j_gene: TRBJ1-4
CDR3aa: CASSKWQEKLFF

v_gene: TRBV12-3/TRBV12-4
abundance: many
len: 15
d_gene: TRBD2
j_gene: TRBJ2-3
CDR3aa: CASTNLAGVTDTQYF

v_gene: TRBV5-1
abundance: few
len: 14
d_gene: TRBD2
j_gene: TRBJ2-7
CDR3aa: CASSLEAGGYEQYF

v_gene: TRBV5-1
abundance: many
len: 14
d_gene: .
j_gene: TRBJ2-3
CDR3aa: CASSLEGGTDTQYF

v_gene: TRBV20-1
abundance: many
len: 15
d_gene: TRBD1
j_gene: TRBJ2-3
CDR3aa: CSARRPGQGADTQYF

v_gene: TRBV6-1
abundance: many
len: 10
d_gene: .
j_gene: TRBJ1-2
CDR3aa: CASRDYGYTF

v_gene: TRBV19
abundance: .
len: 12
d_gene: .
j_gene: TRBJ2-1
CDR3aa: CASSISSYEQFF

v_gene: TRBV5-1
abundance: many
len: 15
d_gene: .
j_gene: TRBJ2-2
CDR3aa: CASSLDRANTGELFF

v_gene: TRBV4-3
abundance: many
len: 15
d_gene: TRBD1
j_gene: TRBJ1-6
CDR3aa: CASSYGQGTNSPLHF

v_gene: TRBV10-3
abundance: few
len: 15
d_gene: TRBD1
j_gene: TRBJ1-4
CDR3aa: CATGQGAGTNEKLFF

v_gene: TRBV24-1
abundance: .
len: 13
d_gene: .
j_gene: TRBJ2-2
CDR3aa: CATSSENTGELFF

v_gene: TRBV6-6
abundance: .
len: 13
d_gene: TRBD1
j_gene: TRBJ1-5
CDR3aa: CASSPTGVQPQHF

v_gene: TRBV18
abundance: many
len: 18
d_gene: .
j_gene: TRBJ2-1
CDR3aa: CASSPGTPSSGAYNEQFF

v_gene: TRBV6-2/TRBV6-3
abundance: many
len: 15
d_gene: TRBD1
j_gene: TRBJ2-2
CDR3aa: CASSWQGVYTGELFF

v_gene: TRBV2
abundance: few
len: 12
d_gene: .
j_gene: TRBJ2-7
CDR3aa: CASSEARVKQYF

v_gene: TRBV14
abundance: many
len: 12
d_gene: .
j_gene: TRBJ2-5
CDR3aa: CASSQGWETQYF

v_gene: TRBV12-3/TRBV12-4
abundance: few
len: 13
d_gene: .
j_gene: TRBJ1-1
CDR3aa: CASSSRVFSEAFF

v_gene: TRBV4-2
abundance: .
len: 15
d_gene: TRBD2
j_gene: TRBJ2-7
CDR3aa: CASSQGTSGAYEQYF

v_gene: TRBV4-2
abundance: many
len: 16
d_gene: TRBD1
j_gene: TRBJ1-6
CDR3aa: CASSTRDRGRDGPLHF

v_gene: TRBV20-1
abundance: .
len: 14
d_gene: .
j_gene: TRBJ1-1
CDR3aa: CSATPGGTVPEAFF

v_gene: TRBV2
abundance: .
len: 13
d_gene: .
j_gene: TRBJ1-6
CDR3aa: CASRVSYNSPLHF

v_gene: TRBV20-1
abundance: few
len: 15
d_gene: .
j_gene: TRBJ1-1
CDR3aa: CSARPLGSPNTEAFF

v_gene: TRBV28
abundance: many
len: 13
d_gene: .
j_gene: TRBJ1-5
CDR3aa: CASSFLSNQPQHF

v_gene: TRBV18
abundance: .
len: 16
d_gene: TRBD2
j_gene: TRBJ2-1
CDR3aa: CASSPLAGGQYNEQFF

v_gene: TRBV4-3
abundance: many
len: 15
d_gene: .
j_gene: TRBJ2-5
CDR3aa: CASSQDLRAGRTQYF

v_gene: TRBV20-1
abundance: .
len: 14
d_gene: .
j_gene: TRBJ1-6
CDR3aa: CSARSEGWGSPLHF

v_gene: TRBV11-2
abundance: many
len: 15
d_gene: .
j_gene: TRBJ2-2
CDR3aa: CASIRQGLNTGELFF

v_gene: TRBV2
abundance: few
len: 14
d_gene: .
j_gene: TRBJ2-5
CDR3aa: CASSKETVQETQYF

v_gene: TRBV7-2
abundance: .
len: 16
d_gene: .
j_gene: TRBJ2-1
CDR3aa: CASSLDRVLTANEQFF

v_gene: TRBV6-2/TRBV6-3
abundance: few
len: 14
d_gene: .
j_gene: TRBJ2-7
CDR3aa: CASSTLGPPYEQYF

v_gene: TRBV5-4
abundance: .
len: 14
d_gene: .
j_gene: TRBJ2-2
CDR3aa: CASSLIQNTGELFF

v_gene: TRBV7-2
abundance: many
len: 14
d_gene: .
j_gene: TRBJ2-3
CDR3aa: CASSYKGFADTQYF

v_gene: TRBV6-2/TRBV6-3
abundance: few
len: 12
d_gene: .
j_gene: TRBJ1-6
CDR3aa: CASRSGLSPLHF

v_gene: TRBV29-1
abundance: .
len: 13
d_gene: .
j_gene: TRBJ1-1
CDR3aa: CSVARLLNTEAFF

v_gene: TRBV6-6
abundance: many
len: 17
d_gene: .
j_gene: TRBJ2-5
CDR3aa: CASSFKTRLGNRETQYF

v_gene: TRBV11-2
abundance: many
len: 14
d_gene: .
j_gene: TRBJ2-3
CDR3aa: CASSLDPFPDTQYF

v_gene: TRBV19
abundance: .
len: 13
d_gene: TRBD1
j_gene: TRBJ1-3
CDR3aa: CATEDRVRNTIYF

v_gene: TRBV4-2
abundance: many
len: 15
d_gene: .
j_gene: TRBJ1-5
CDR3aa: CASSQDWRGNQPQHF

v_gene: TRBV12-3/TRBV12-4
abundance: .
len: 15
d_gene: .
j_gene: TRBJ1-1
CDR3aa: CASSPVAAWNTEAFF

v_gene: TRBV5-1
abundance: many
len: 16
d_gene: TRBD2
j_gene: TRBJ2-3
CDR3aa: CASSLATSGGTDTQYF